The rows below give T cell receptor beta chains drawn from one sample of a study of control samples from healthy donors and cancer patients. Produced via immunoSEQ multiplex PCR; TCRdb's table is partial and in-frame only. The table includes more than 75,000 clones, about 79% detected once. Sequencing was performed on blood. Receptors originate from a woman aged 25-40 years in good health. CDR3s include the opening cysteine and the closing phenylalanine or tryptophan. The D gene is left open where the match is weak. Clone sizes are given selectively: once, few, many, or a class where the clone is expanded.

v_gene: TRBV29-1
d_gene: .
j_gene: TRBJ1-1
abundance: .
CDR3nt: TGCAGCGTTGAAGGGGGAAGGGCGGACACTGAAGCTTTCTTT
CDR3aa: CSVEGGRADTEAFF

v_gene: TRBV19
d_gene: TRBD1
j_gene: TRBJ1-1
abundance: .
CDR3nt: TGTGCCAGTAGTAAAGCCGGGACAGGGTCACGGCAAGCTTTCTTT
CDR3aa: CASSKAGTGSRQAFF

v_gene: TRBV25-1
d_gene: .
j_gene: TRBJ2-3
abundance: .
CDR3nt: TGTGCCAGCAGTGACAGAACAGATACGCAGTATTTT
CDR3aa: CASSDRTDTQYF

v_gene: TRBV5-8
d_gene: .
j_gene: TRBJ2-1
abundance: .
CDR3nt: TGTGCCAGCAGCCCCCGATTGGGCGCTCCTTACAATGAGCAGTTCTTC
CDR3aa: CASSPRLGAPYNEQFF

v_gene: TRBV19
d_gene: .
j_gene: TRBJ2-3
abundance: once
CDR3nt: TGTGCCAGTAGTAGGACAGATACGCAGTATTTT
CDR3aa: CASSRTDTQYF

v_gene: TRBV6-5
d_gene: TRBD2
j_gene: TRBJ2-5
abundance: few
CDR3nt: TGTGCCACCGATTCTAGCGGACAAGAGACCCAGTACTTC
CDR3aa: CATDSSGQETQYF

v_gene: TRBV9
d_gene: TRBD1
j_gene: TRBJ1-1
abundance: few
CDR3nt: TGTGCCAGCAGCGGGGACAGGGCGAACACTGAAGCTTTCTTT
CDR3aa: CASSGDRANTEAFF

v_gene: TRBV6-2/TRBV6-3
d_gene: .
j_gene: TRBJ2-7
abundance: .
CDR3nt: TGTGCCAGCAGTTACTTCGGACAGCTTCGTGACGAGCAGTACTTC
CDR3aa: CASSYFGQLRDEQYF

v_gene: TRBV20-1
d_gene: TRBD2
j_gene: TRBJ2-1
abundance: .
CDR3nt: TGCAGTGCTAGTATGGGACTAGCGGGGAATGAGCAGTTCTTC
CDR3aa: CSASMGLAGNEQFF

v_gene: TRBV15
d_gene: TRBD1
j_gene: TRBJ1-4
abundance: .
CDR3nt: TGTGCCACCAGCAGTGAGAGGGGACAGGGTGGGGAAAAACTGTTTTTT
CDR3aa: CATSSERGQGGEKLFF

v_gene: TRBV6-2/TRBV6-3
d_gene: TRBD1
j_gene: TRBJ2-2
abundance: .
CDR3nt: TGTGCCAGCAGTGGGACAGGCCCGAACACCGGGGAGCTGTTTTTT
CDR3aa: CASSGTGPNTGELFF

v_gene: TRBV5-1
d_gene: .
j_gene: TRBJ1-2
abundance: once
CDR3nt: TGCGCCAGCAGCCAACCGGGCTCCGGCTACACCTTC
CDR3aa: CASSQPGSGYTF

v_gene: TRBV2
d_gene: .
j_gene: TRBJ2-3
abundance: .
CDR3nt: TGTGCCAGCAGTGGGGCTGTAGCGGACACAGATACGCAGTATTTT
CDR3aa: CASSGAVADTDTQYF

v_gene: TRBV5-1
d_gene: .
j_gene: TRBJ1-1
abundance: .
CDR3nt: TGCGCCAGCAGCTTGGGACGTTCGAACACTGAAGCTTTCTTT
CDR3aa: CASSLGRSNTEAFF

v_gene: TRBV29-1
d_gene: TRBD1
j_gene: TRBJ1-5
abundance: .
CDR3nt: TGCAGCGTTGCAGGGGGCGAAGACAATCAGCCCCAGCATTTT
CDR3aa: CSVAGGEDNQPQHF

v_gene: TRBV5-8
d_gene: .
j_gene: TRBJ2-2
abundance: few
CDR3nt: TGTGCCAGCAGCTTTGCGGGGGAGCTGTTTTTT
CDR3aa: CASSFAGELFF

v_gene: TRBV4-2
d_gene: TRBD2
j_gene: TRBJ2-3
abundance: few
CDR3nt: TGTGCCAGCAGCCAAGGGACTAGCGGGGGGGCAGATACGCAGTATTTT
CDR3aa: CASSQGTSGGADTQYF

v_gene: TRBV9
d_gene: .
j_gene: TRBJ2-1
abundance: .
CDR3nt: TGTGCCAGCAGCGCTAACCCCGGGACGGACAATGAGCAGTTCTTC
CDR3aa: CASSANPGTDNEQFF

v_gene: TRBV5-1
d_gene: TRBD1
j_gene: TRBJ1-1
abundance: .
CDR3nt: TGCGCCAGCAGCACGCACAGGGGCCGGACGAACACTGAAGCTTTCTTT
CDR3aa: CASSTHRGRTNTEAFF

v_gene: TRBV5-1
d_gene: TRBD1
j_gene: TRBJ1-2
abundance: .
CDR3nt: TGCGCCAGCAGCTTGGGGGACAGAAACTATGGCTACACCTTC
CDR3aa: CASSLGDRNYGYTF

v_gene: TRBV2
d_gene: .
j_gene: TRBJ1-5
abundance: .
CDR3nt: TGTGCCAGCAGTGAAAGGGGGGCCTACCAGCCCCAGCATTTT
CDR3aa: CASSERGAYQPQHF

v_gene: TRBV3-1/TRBV3-2
d_gene: TRBD2
j_gene: TRBJ2-3
abundance: .
CDR3nt: TGTGCCGCGGGGGTAGCGGGCAGCATTAGCACAGATACGCAGTATTTT
CDR3aa: CAAGVAGSISTDTQYF

v_gene: TRBV6-5
d_gene: TRBD2
j_gene: TRBJ2-1
abundance: .
CDR3nt: TGTGCCAGCAGTTCCTACGCGGGGGGAAGATACAATGAGCAGTTCTTC
CDR3aa: CASSSYAGGRYNEQFF

v_gene: TRBV27
d_gene: TRBD1
j_gene: TRBJ2-3
abundance: few
CDR3nt: TGTGCCAGCAGTCCCGGACGGGACAGGGGCACAGATACGCAGTATTTT
CDR3aa: CASSPGRDRGTDTQYF

v_gene: TRBV6-6
d_gene: TRBD1
j_gene: TRBJ1-1
abundance: few
CDR3nt: TGTGCCAGCAGTCCTCGGACAGGGGGCACTGAAGCTTTCTTT
CDR3aa: CASSPRTGGTEAFF

v_gene: TRBV10-3
d_gene: TRBD1
j_gene: TRBJ1-4
abundance: many
CDR3nt: TGTGCCATCAGTGGCTTTGGGACAGGGGGGTATAAACTGTTTTTT
CDR3aa: CAISGFGTGGYKLFF

v_gene: TRBV29-1
d_gene: .
j_gene: TRBJ2-4
abundance: .
CDR3nt: TGCAGCGTTGAAGTAGTTGGGGGGTATCAGTACTTC
CDR3aa: CSVEVVGGYQYF

v_gene: TRBV27
d_gene: .
j_gene: TRBJ2-7
abundance: .
CDR3nt: TGTGCCAGCAGTTTATCCTTCGGGAACTACGAGCAGTACTTC
CDR3aa: CASSLSFGNYEQYF

v_gene: TRBV18
d_gene: .
j_gene: TRBJ1-1
abundance: .
CDR3nt: TGTGCCAGCTCACCGGCGGGCGGCACTGAAGCTTTCTTT
CDR3aa: CASSPAGGTEAFF

v_gene: TRBV6-5
d_gene: TRBD1
j_gene: TRBJ1-6
abundance: once
CDR3nt: TGTGCCAGCAGAGCGACAGGGTTAAGGCCCCTCCACTTT
CDR3aa: CASRATGLRPLHF

v_gene: TRBV12-5
d_gene: TRBD1
j_gene: TRBJ2-3
abundance: .
CDR3nt: TGTGCTAGTGGGGGGGGACAGGGGATAACCACAGATACGCAGTATTTT
CDR3aa: CASGGGQGITTDTQYF

v_gene: TRBV7-2
d_gene: TRBD1
j_gene: TRBJ2-1
abundance: once
CDR3nt: TGTGCCAGCAGCCCCCGGGACAGGGGATACAATGAGCAGTTCTTC
CDR3aa: CASSPRDRGYNEQFF

v_gene: TRBV12-3/TRBV12-4
d_gene: .
j_gene: TRBJ2-1
abundance: .
CDR3nt: TGTGCCAGCAGTTTATTGAATGAGCAGTTCTTC
CDR3aa: CASSLLNEQFF

v_gene: TRBV19
d_gene: .
j_gene: TRBJ2-5
abundance: .
CDR3nt: TGTGCCAGTAGTATACACAGTTTGAGTGAAACCCAGTACTTC
CDR3aa: CASSIHSLSETQYF

v_gene: TRBV6-2/TRBV6-3
d_gene: .
j_gene: TRBJ1-5
abundance: .
CDR3nt: TGTGCCAGCAGTTACTCCAGCCTAGGCCCTATCAAGCTGGCCCAGCATTTT
CDR3aa: CASSYSSLGPIKLAQHF

v_gene: TRBV5-6
d_gene: .
j_gene: TRBJ2-3
abundance: .
CDR3nt: TGTGCCAGCAGCGTGTACAGTGTGGGGCTCGAGGATACGCAGTATTTT
CDR3aa: CASSVYSVGLEDTQYF

v_gene: TRBV24-1
d_gene: .
j_gene: TRBJ2-7
abundance: .
CDR3nt: TGTGCCACCAGTGATTCCAGGGATGGCGAGCAGTACTTC
CDR3aa: CATSDSRDGEQYF

v_gene: TRBV9
d_gene: .
j_gene: TRBJ1-1
abundance: .
CDR3nt: TGTGCCAGCAGCGTAGGAGTGGGCATGAACACTGAAGCTTTCTTT
CDR3aa: CASSVGVGMNTEAFF

v_gene: TRBV4-1
d_gene: TRBD2
j_gene: TRBJ2-3
abundance: .
CDR3nt: TGCGCCAGCAGCCCCGGGGGGGGCACAGATACGCAGTATTTT
CDR3aa: CASSPGGGTDTQYF